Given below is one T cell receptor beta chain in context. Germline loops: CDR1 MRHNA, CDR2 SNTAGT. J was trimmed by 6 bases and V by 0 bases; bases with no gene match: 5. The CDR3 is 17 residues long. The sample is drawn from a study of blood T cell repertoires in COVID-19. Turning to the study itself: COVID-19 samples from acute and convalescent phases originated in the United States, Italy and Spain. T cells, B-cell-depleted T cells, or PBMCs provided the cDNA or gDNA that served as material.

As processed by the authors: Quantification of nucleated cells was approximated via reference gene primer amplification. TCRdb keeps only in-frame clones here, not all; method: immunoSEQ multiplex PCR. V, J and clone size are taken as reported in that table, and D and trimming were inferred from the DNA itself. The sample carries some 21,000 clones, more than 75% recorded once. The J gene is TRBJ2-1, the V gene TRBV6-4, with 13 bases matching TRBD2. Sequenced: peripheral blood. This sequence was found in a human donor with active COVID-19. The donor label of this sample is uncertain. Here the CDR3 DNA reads TGTGCCAGCAGTGACTCGGCGGGACTAGCGGGGCCCAATGAGCAGTTCTTC. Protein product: CASSDSAGLAGPNEQFF.